The rows below give T cell receptor beta chains drawn from one sample of a study of blood T cell repertoires in COVID-19. Here immunoSEQ multiplex PCR was the method, and the copy in TCRdb shows in-frame clones only, minus some. The top ten clones hold 13% of a sample with around 170,000 clones, roughly four fifths of them seen once. Sequences were obtained from peripheral blood. These receptors all come from a man aged 65 to 85 who had recovered from COVID-19. The CDR3 runs from the conserved cysteine through the conserved F or W. The D gene is left open where the match is weak. Rows may omit the clone size; those that give it use once, few, many or a size class.

CASSIGALMNTEAFF	TGTGCCAGTAGTATAGGGGCATTGATGAACACTGAAGCTTTCTTT	-	TRBV19	TRBJ1-1	-
CASSSGTSMLETQYF	TGTGCCAGCAGCTCCGGGACTAGCATGCTAGAGACCCAGTACTTC	-	TRBV11-2	TRBJ2-5	TRBD2
CASSTSGGENQPQHF	TGTGCCAGTAGCACCTCGGGGGGGGAAAATCAGCCCCAGCATTTT	once	TRBV19	TRBJ1-5	-
CASSQQGIIYEQYF	TGTGCCAGCTCACAACAGGGGATCATCTACGAGCAGTACTTC	-	TRBV18	TRBJ2-7	TRBD1
CASSQDRVGANVLTF	TGCGCCAGCAGCCAGGACAGGGTTGGGGCCAACGTCCTGACTTTC	-	TRBV4-1	TRBJ2-6	TRBD1
CASSIYSSRDTQYF	TGTGCCAGTAGTATATACAGCTCCAGGGATACGCAGTATTTT	-	TRBV19	TRBJ2-3	-
CAWSSGRRIAGPYEQYF	TGTGCCTGGTCATCCGGCCGGCGGATAGCCGGTCCCTACGAGCAGTACTTC	-	TRBV30	TRBJ2-7	-
CASSPAGTGSYEQYF	TGTGCCAGCAGTCCGGCCGGGACAGGGAGCTACGAGCAGTACTTC	few	TRBV2	TRBJ2-7	TRBD1
CASSPRRTGDPYEQYF	TGTGCCAGCAGCCCCCGGAGGACCGGGGATCCCTACGAGCAGTACTTC	many	TRBV7-6	TRBJ2-7	-
CASSKTSGRESEQFF	TGTGCCAGCTCAAAGACTAGCGGGAGAGAGTCTGAGCAGTTCTTC	-	TRBV21-1	TRBJ2-1	-
CAISGRAGGSYNEQFF	TGTGCCATCAGTGGTAGGGCGGGAGGCTCCTACAATGAGCAGTTCTTC	-	TRBV10-3	TRBJ2-1	TRBD2
CASRRTGGTEAFF	TGTGCCAGCAGAAGGACAGGGGGCACTGAAGCTTTCTTT	-	TRBV2	TRBJ1-1	TRBD1
CASRPGTSGNHEQFF	TGTGCCAGCAGACCCGGGACTAGCGGGAACCATGAGCAGTTCTTC	-	TRBV6-5	TRBJ2-1	TRBD2
CASSPPSSYEQYF	TGTGCCAGCTCACCACCGAGCTCCTACGAGCAGTACTTC	-	TRBV18	TRBJ2-7	-
CASSPGTGETGYTF	TGTGCCAGCTCACCGGGGACAGGGGAAACTGGCTACACCTTC	-	TRBV18	TRBJ1-2	TRBD1
CASSKGTSGSYNEQFF	TGTGCCAGTAGTAAAGGGACTAGCGGTTCCTACAATGAGCAGTTCTTC	-	TRBV19	TRBJ2-1	TRBD2
CASRPSGTGFSEAFF	TGTGCCAGCAGACCCTCCGGGACAGGGTTCTCTGAAGCTTTCTTT	-	TRBV7-2	TRBJ1-1	TRBD1
CSVRNDNNEQFF	TGCAGCGTTCGTAACGACAACAATGAGCAGTTCTTC	-	TRBV29-1	TRBJ2-1	-
CSVSSGYQETQYF	TGCAGCGTTAGTAGCGGATACCAAGAGACCCAGTACTTC	-	TRBV29-1	TRBJ2-5	-
CASSDRTGLEQYF	TGTGCCAGCAGTGATAGGACAGGGCTCGAGCAGTACTTC	-	TRBV2	TRBJ2-7	TRBD1
CASSSGTSVYEQYF	TGTGCCAGCAGCTCCGGGACTAGCGTCTACGAGCAGTACTTC	-	TRBV7-2	TRBJ2-7	TRBD2
CASSPTGVQETQYF	TGTGCCAGCAGCCCTACAGGGGTCCAAGAGACCCAGTACTTC	-	TRBV7-8	TRBJ2-5	TRBD1
CASSQDSGGGETQYF	TGTGCCAGCAGCCAAGATAGCGGGGGTGGGGAGACCCAGTACTTC	-	TRBV3-1/TRBV3-2	TRBJ2-5	TRBD2
CASSLGTSGQETQYF	TGCGCCAGCAGCTTGGGGACTAGCGGGCAAGAGACCCAGTACTTC	-	TRBV5-1	TRBJ2-5	TRBD2
CATRTDPGGELFF	TGTGCCACCCGGACTGACCCTGGGGGGGAGCTGTTTTTT	-	TRBV12-3/TRBV12-4	TRBJ2-2	-
CASSTGLLLEQYF	TGTGCCAGCAGCACGGGACTCCTCCTGGAGCAGTACTTC	-	TRBV28	TRBJ2-7	-
CASSLNVGLAGETQYF	TGCGCCAGCAGCCTAAACGTCGGACTAGCGGGAGAGACCCAGTACTTC	-	TRBV5-1	TRBJ2-5	TRBD2
CASTFNAGQGIVRNGYTF	TGTGCCAGCACCTTTAATGCGGGACAGGGGATCGTCCGGAATGGCTACACCTTC	-	TRBV11-2	TRBJ1-2	TRBD1
CTISESYSGRGTDTQYF	TGTACCATCAGTGAGTCTTATAGCGGGAGGGGGACAGATACGCAGTATTTT	-	TRBV10-3	TRBJ2-3	TRBD2
CASTREGAGANVLTF	TGTGCCAGCACCAGGGAGGGTGCTGGGGCCAACGTCCTGACTTTC	-	TRBV9	TRBJ2-6	TRBD2
CASSIPGLAGRYNEQFF	TGTGCCAGTAGTATCCCCGGACTAGCGGGACGATACAATGAGCAGTTCTTC	few	TRBV19	TRBJ2-1	TRBD2
CASSVGPGYEQYF	TGTGCCAGCAGCGTAGGTCCCGGCTACGAGCAGTACTTC	-	TRBV9	TRBJ2-7	-
CASSPYRGYSNTGELFF	TGTGCCAGCTCACCGTATCGGGGTTATAGTAACACCGGGGAGCTGTTTTTT	once	TRBV18	TRBJ2-2	-
CAWSSRDRLDGYTF	TGTGCCTGGAGTTCTCGGGACAGATTAGATGGCTACACCTTC	-	TRBV30	TRBJ1-2	TRBD1
CASGDRESYEQYF	TGTGCCAGCGGAGACAGGGAGTCCTACGAGCAGTACTTC	-	TRBV28	TRBJ2-7	TRBD1
CASSREPSGRTYNEQFF	TGTGCCAGCAGCCGCGAACCTAGCGGGAGGACCTACAATGAGCAGTTCTTC	once	TRBV9	TRBJ2-1	TRBD2
CSAINSDEQFF	TGCAGTGCTATCAACTCTGATGAGCAGTTCTTC	-	TRBV20-1	TRBJ2-1	-
CASSNPRLAGANEQFF	TGTGCCAGTAGTAACCCCCGACTAGCGGGAGCCAATGAGCAGTTCTTC	-	TRBV19	TRBJ2-1	TRBD2
CASSSGGMDTEAFF	TGCGCCAGCAGCTCAGGGGGTATGGACACTGAAGCTTTCTTT	-	TRBV5-1	TRBJ1-1	TRBD1
CASASGGGANVLTF	TGTGCCAGTGCCTCAGGGGGAGGGGCCAACGTCCTGACTTTC	-	TRBV19	TRBJ2-6	TRBD1
CASSLGPWSTNTEAFF	TGTGCCAGCAGTTTAGGTCCCTGGAGTACGAACACTGAAGCTTTCTTT	few	TRBV27	TRBJ1-1	-
CASSFGLAEQETQYF	TGTGCCAGCAGCTTCGGACTAGCGGAGCAAGAGACCCAGTACTTC	-	TRBV5-5	TRBJ2-5	TRBD2
CAIGQYGEQYF	TGTGCCATAGGACAGTATGGCGAGCAGTACTTC	once	TRBV10-3	TRBJ2-7	-
CASSHSGPYQETQYF	TGTGCCAGCAGTCACAGCGGACCGTACCAAGAGACCCAGTACTTC	-	TRBV27	TRBJ2-5	-
CASSLNRGSYQPQHF	TGTGCCAGCAGTTTAAACAGGGGGAGTTATCAGCCCCAGCATTTT	-	TRBV28	TRBJ1-5	TRBD1
CASSQDRTGELFF	TGCGCCAGCAGCCAAGATCGCACCGGGGAGCTGTTTTTT	-	TRBV4-3	TRBJ2-2	-
CASSPDRATTDTQYF	TGTGCCAGCAGCCCGGACAGGGCCACCACAGATACGCAGTATTTT	once	TRBV5-4	TRBJ2-3	TRBD1
CASSAAQTEAFF	TGTGCCAGCAGTGCGGCTCAAACTGAAGCTTTCTTT	-	TRBV6-2/TRBV6-3	TRBJ1-1	-
CASSVGETDTQYF	TGTGCCAGCAGCGTCGGAGAAACAGATACGCAGTATTTT	-	TRBV7-9	TRBJ2-3	-
CASSQGGGPVGTSTDTQYF	TGTGCCAGCAGCCAAGGGGGGGGCCCTGTAGGCACTAGCACAGATACGCAGTATTTT	-	TRBV4-2	TRBJ2-3	-
CASSSGQGMNEQYF	TGCGCCAGCAGCTCAGGACAGGGGATGAACGAGCAGTACTTC	-	TRBV5-1	TRBJ2-7	TRBD1
CASSPRGAQNTGELFF	TGTGCCAGCAGCCCCCGTGGGGCCCAGAACACCGGGGAGCTGTTTTTT	few	TRBV7-3	TRBJ2-2	-
CASSDSGLAGGASSYEQYF	TGCGCCAGCAGTGATTCGGGACTAGCGGGAGGGGCGAGCTCCTACGAGCAGTACTTC	-	TRBV10-2	TRBJ2-7	TRBD2